This paragraph reports one TCR beta chain. The protocol was immunoSEQ multiplex PCR, while the TCRdb copy is restricted to in-frame clones and leaves out a portion. This table holds 150,000 to 200,000 clones, 80% to 95% found once. V was pared by 5 bases and J by 5 bases, with 8 bases of the junction left unmatched. The CDR3 is 16 residues long. Per germline, CDR1 SGHAT and CDR2 FQNNGV. The record originates from a study of T cell responses to AZD1222 COVID-19 vaccine. The material sequenced was peripheral blood, taken on day 0 of AZD1222 vaccination. The receptor comes from an adult in good health. This sequence joins TRBV11-2 and TRBJ2-2, with 10 positions matching TRBD2. The CDR3 protein is CASSRSSGGMTGELFF. In DNA, the CDR3 is TGTGCCAGCAGCCGTTCTAGCGGGGGAATGACCGGGGAGCTGTTTTTT.